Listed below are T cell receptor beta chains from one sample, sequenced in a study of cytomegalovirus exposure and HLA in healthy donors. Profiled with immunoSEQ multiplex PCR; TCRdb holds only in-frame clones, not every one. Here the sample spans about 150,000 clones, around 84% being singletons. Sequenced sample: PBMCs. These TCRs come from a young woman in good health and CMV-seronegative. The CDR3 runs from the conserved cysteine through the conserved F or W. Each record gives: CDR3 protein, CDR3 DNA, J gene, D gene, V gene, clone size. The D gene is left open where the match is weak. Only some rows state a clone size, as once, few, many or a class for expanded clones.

CASWDSYSSGPHQYF TGTGCCAGTTGGGACAGCTATTCCTCGGGGCCACATCAGTACTTC TRBJ2-7 TRBD1 TRBV28 few
CASSQVTSGSYNEQFF TGTGCCAGCAGCCAAGTGACCAGCGGGAGTTACAATGAGCAGTTCTTC TRBJ2-1 TRBD2 TRBV4-2 -
CASRGDKTNEKLFF TGTGCCAGTAGGGGAGACAAAACTAATGAAAAACTGTTTTTT TRBJ1-4 - TRBV19 -
CASSGGHFYGYTF TGTGCCAGCAGCGGAGGACACTTCTATGGCTACACCTTC TRBJ1-2 - TRBV9 -
CASSQGIRGETQYF TGTGCCAGCAGCCAAGGCATCAGGGGCGAGACCCAGTACTTC TRBJ2-5 - TRBV14 once
CASSLRTYPGTFNYGYTF TGTGCCAGCAGTTTACGGACTTACCCCGGGACTTTTAACTATGGCTACACCTTC TRBJ1-2 - TRBV27 -
CASSLVIGAGELFF TGCGCCAGCAGCTTGGTGATCGGGGCCGGGGAGCTGTTTTTT TRBJ2-2 - TRBV5-1 -
CASSRVLRSYEQYF TGTGCCAGCAGCCGGGTCCTTCGGAGTTACGAGCAGTACTTC TRBJ2-7 - TRBV14 -
CASSSLWGDLSNQPQHF TGTGCCAGCAGCTCCCTATGGGGGGACCTTAGCAATCAGCCCCAGCATTTT TRBJ1-5 - TRBV28 once
CASKLLYTGTYEQYF TGTGCCAGTAAATTATTGTACACAGGGACCTACGAGCAGTACTTC TRBJ2-7 - TRBV19 -
CASSVRSGGGFYEQYF TGCGCCAGCAGCGTACGCTCTGGCGGGGGCTTTTACGAGCAGTACTTC TRBJ2-7 - TRBV5-1 -
CATREGGSQETQYF TGTGCCACACGGGAGGGGGGGAGTCAAGAGACCCAGTACTTC TRBJ2-5 TRBD2 TRBV2 -
CAISESKGETYEQYF TGTGCCATCAGTGAGTCGAAAGGGGAAACCTACGAGCAGTACTTC TRBJ2-7 - TRBV10-3 -
CASSLDRGRHEQYF TGTGCCAGCAGTCTTGACAGGGGTCGTCACGAGCAGTACTTC TRBJ2-7 TRBD1 TRBV6-5 -
CASSSSDRGGNQPQHF TGTGCCAGCAGCTCTTCCGACAGGGGAGGCAATCAGCCCCAGCATTTT TRBJ1-5 TRBD1 TRBV7-9 -
CAGRGDSGNTIYF TGTGCCGGGAGGGGCGATTCTGGAAACACCATATATTTT TRBJ1-3 - TRBV30 -
CASRTGAKNTEAFF TGTGCCAGCCGAACAGGGGCCAAGAACACTGAAGCTTTCTTT TRBJ1-1 TRBD1 TRBV27 -
CASSLTGTGGYEQYF TGCGCCAGCAGCCTGACCGGGACAGGGGGCTACGAGCAGTACTTC TRBJ2-7 TRBD1 TRBV5-1 -
CASSTRGPNEQFF TGTGCCAGCAGCACTCGAGGGCCGAATGAGCAGTTCTTC TRBJ2-1 - TRBV7-3 few
CASGLVPYRDRGGAFF TGTGCTAGTGGTTTGGTACCCTACCGGGACAGGGGGGGAGCTTTCTTT TRBJ1-1 TRBD1 TRBV12-5 -
CATSRETGGGQPQHF TGTGCCACCAGCAGAGAGACAGGGGGGGGGCAGCCCCAGCATTTT TRBJ1-5 TRBD1 TRBV15 -
CASSPTSGGPQETQYF TGTGCCAGCTCACCGACTAGCGGGGGTCCCCAAGAGACCCAGTACTTC TRBJ2-5 TRBD2 TRBV18 -
CASSLSQGRETQYF TGTGCCAGCAGTTTATCTCAGGGAAGAGAGACCCAGTACTTC TRBJ2-5 - TRBV27 -
CASRDSVGTDTQYF TGTGCCAGCAGAGATAGCGTGGGCACAGATACGCAGTATTTT TRBJ2-3 - TRBV4-2 -
CASSEAGSWTDTQYF TGTGCCAGCAGTGAAGCGGGGAGTTGGACAGATACGCAGTATTTT TRBJ2-3 - TRBV2 -
CASSRDRYEQYF TGTGCCAGCAGCCGGGACAGGTACGAGCAGTACTTC TRBJ2-7 TRBD1 TRBV6-5 -